The source of this T cell receptor beta chain is a study of response to subunit inactivated influenza vaccine. The CDR3 runs to 16 residues. The junction had 14 bases not matched to a gene; V was cut back by 5 bases and J by 7 bases. Germline V CDR1 and CDR2: SGHTA, FQGNSA. One entry per CDR3 protein results from TCRdb running MiXCR on the RT-PCR reads. Among about 540,000 distinct CDR3 sequences, roughly 25% were seen once, and the ten largest hold about 2.8%. The same sample was also used in a study of T cells expressing NK-cell markers. That work states: It was by 5'RACE template switching with UMIs that TCR beta cDNA was made. Several experiments employed an anti-gamma-delta TCR antibody to confine sorting to alpha-beta TCR T cells. A range of roughly 1.0-8% of CD8+ T cells consisted of dominant NKG2C+ clonotypes in roughly 6 donors. A handful of donors showed these clonotypes also leading the CD3+CD56-NKG2C+ fraction.

The material was CD4+ T cells sorted from PBMCs, obtained approximately 13 days after vaccination. The gene calls are TRBV7-2 and TRBJ2-3, with 8 bases matching TRBD1. This receptor was obtained from a man aged 50-60 years who received an inactivated influenza vaccine. CDR3 in DNA: TGTGCCAGCAGCACACCACAGGGGGGAGGAACATATACGCAGTATTTT. Amino acids: CASSTPQGGGTYTQYF.